Presented here are 16 T cell receptor beta chains from one specimen sequenced in a study of response to subunit inactivated influenza vaccine. From the RT-PCR reads, TCRdb called clonotypes with MiXCR, one entry per CDR3 protein. The profile shows about 540,000 distinct CDR3 sequences, approximately 24% of them singletons. These data also formed part of another study, on T cells expressing NK-cell markers. That investigation notes: 5'RACE template switching with UMIs produced the TCR beta cDNA.

This sample comprised CD4+ T cells sorted from PBMCs, obtained approximately 13 days after vaccination. These receptors originate from a man between 50 and 59 years old who received an inactivated influenza vaccine.

The J gene is TRBJ2-1, the V gene TRBV9, with 9 bases aligning to TRBD2. CDR1 and CDR2 from the germline V gene are SGDLS and YYNGEE. Germline trimming cut 0 bases from V and 7 bases from J; bases unmatched to any gene: 17. The CDR3 totals 19 residues. The CDR3 DNA follows: TGTGCCAGCAGCGTAGTTCCCCGGACTAGCGCCACAAGGGATAATGAGCAGTTCTTC. Translating it yields CASSVVPRTSATRDNEQFF.

The V gene is TRBV28, the J gene TRBJ1-5; D not certain. The CDR3 totals 12 residues. The germline V gene encodes CDR1 MDHEN and CDR2 SYDVKM. Trimming removed 8 bases from V and 6 bases from J, with 11 bases in between. In DNA, the CDR3 is TGTGCCAGCCATAGATGGGGTCAGCCCCAGCATTTT. It translates to CASHRWGQPQHF.

The rearrangement uses TRBV11-2 and TRBJ2-1; D might be TRBD2 (5 bases). This CDR3 comprises 17 residues. V was trimmed by 7 bases and J by 2 bases, leaving 21 bases between them. CDR1 SGHAT and CDR2 FQNNGV come from the germline V gene. The CDR3 nucleotides are TGTGCCAGCACTTCCTCCGAAAGAGGGCATACCTACAATGAGCAGTTCTTC. Residues: CASTSSERGHTYNEQFF.

The V and J genes are TRBV29-1 and TRBJ2-1; 10 bases line up with TRBD2. V lost 5 bases, J lost 7 bases, and 11 bases stayed unmatched. Germline V gene lookup returns CDR1 SQVTM and CDR2 ANQGSEA. This CDR3 region has 15 residues. CDR3 sequence: CSVTIAGGRGNEQFF. The CDR3 DNA follows: TGCAGCGTTACCATAGCGGGAGGCCGTGGGAATGAGCAGTTCTTC.

This clonotype has more than one count but fewer than ten. This rearrangement joins TRBV4-3 to TRBJ2-1, with 9 bases matching TRBD2. Losses at the gene ends were 4 bases for V and 8 bases for J; bases not matched to a gene: 9. CDR3 length: 15 amino acids. Per the germline V gene, CDR1 is LGHNA and CDR2 is YSLEER. The DNA for the CDR3 is TGCGCCAGCAGCCTTAGACTAGCGGCACGAGATGAGCAGTTCTTC. Translated: CASSLRLAARDEQFF.

CDR3 protein: CASSRDPGRNTGELFF. DNA for the CDR3: TGTGCCAGCAGCCGGGATCCGGGTCGCAACACCGGGGAGCTGTTTTTT. The rearrangement uses TRBV14 and TRBJ2-2, with D unclear. The CDR3 extends over 16 amino acids. The germline CDR1 and CDR2 sequences are SGHDN and FVKESK. Trimming pared 4 bases from V and 2 bases from J, leaving 14 bases between.

This chain connects TRBV29-1 to TRBJ2-7, with TRBD2 matching 7 bases. The V gene end was trimmed by 5 bases and the J gene end by 0 bases; junction bases not matched to a gene: 7. The CDR3 totals 14 residues. CDR1 and CDR2 (germline): SQVTM, ANQGSEA. CDR3 DNA sequence: TGCAGCGTTATTAATCGGGGGGACTCCTACGAGCAGTACTTC. As protein: CSVINRGDSYEQYF.

V is TRBV20-1 and J is TRBJ2-7; D not resolved. Trimming removed 5 bases from V and 2 bases from J, with 13 bases in between. CDR1 and CDR2 from the germline V gene are DFQATT and SNEGSKA (reference sequence). The CDR3 contains 13 residues. Written as DNA, the CDR3 is TGCAGTGCTTCCGTGGCCGCTACCTACGAGCAGTACTTC. It translates to CSASVAATYEQYF.

This clonotype was observed at least ten times. The rearrangement joins TRBV5-1 to TRBJ1-1; TRBD1 matches 9 bases. V lost 4 bases and J lost 5; bases outside the gene matches: 3. The CDR3 runs to 13 residues. Germline CDR1 SGHRS, CDR2 YFSETQ. For the CDR3, the DNA is TGCGCCAGCAGCCTCGGGACAGGGACTGAAGCTTTCTTT. Translated: CASSLGTGTEAFF.

In its sample, this clonotype was seen once. The chain joins TRBV11-1 to TRBJ1-5; D is undetermined. The CDR3 contains 16 residues. Between the trimmed V and J ends, which lost 2 bases and 1 base, there was a span of 12 bases. CDR1 and CDR2 (germline): SGHAT, FQDESV (reference sequence). The CDR3 is CASSLKVLGSNQPQHF. For the CDR3, the DNA is TGTGCCAGCAGCTTAAAAGTTTTGGGGAGCAATCAGCCCCAGCATTTT. Full variable domain (missing parts from reference TRBV11-1 and TRBJ1-5): EAEVAQSPRYKITEKSQAVAFWCDPISGHATLYWYRQILGQGPELLVQFQDESVVDDSQLPKDRFSAERLKGVDSTLKIQPAELGDSAMYLCASSLKVLGSNQPQHFGDGTRLSIL.

This chain joins TRBV7-2 and TRBJ2-1; D may match TRBD1 or TRBD2 (7 bases each). Between the trimmed V and J ends, which lost 0 bases and 5 bases, there was a span of 17 bases. Germline assignment: CDR1 SGHTA and CDR2 FQGNSA. This CDR3 comprises 17 residues. The CDR3 is CASSLAGGGTVNNEQFF. Written as DNA, the CDR3 is TGTGCCAGCAGCTTAGCGGGGGGAGGGACAGTAAACAATGAGCAGTTCTTC.

The CDR3 nucleotides read TGCAGTGTAGACAGGCTCCGCTCACCCCTCCACTTT. It codes for CSVDRLRSPLHF. The chain links TRBV20-1 to TRBJ1-6, with a weak D call TRBD1 (6 bases). Per the germline V gene, CDR1 is DFQATT and CDR2 is SNEGSKA (reference sequence). V was clipped by 7 bases and J by 10 bases, with 14 bases between them. The CDR3 has 12 amino acids.

The chain has TRBV12-3 or TRBV12-4 and TRBJ2-1; TRBD1 matches at 7 bases. The CDR3 consists of 16 residues. J was trimmed by 3 bases and V by 6 bases; bases with no gene match: 11. The CDR3 reads CASRADRDIYYNEQFF. CDR3 sequence (DNA): TGTGCCAGCAGGGCTGACAGGGACATATACTACAATGAGCAGTTCTTC.

This clonotype was detected ten times or more. This rearrangement joins TRBV5-1 to TRBJ1-1; TRBD1 is a possible D gene (5 bases). CDR1 is SGHRS, CDR2 YFSETQ, per germline. V dropped 0 bases and J dropped 0 bases, with 9 bases sitting between them. The CDR3 sequence is 15 residues long. Here the CDR3 DNA reads TGCGCCAGCAGCTTGGGCTCAGGGCTGAACACTGAAGCTTTCTTT. This gives the protein CASSLGSGLNTEAFF.

This clonotype was recorded a few times. Here the CDR3 reads CAISDLGGRGTDTQYF. As DNA, the CDR3 is TGTGCCATCAGTGACCTGGGCGGGAGAGGCACAGATACGCAGTATTTT. The chain employs TRBV10-3 and TRBJ2-3; 7 bases fit TRBD2. This CDR3 is 16 amino acids long. V shed 3 bases, J shed 1 base, and the junction held 7 bases outside the gene matches. The V gene's germline CDR1 is ENHRY and CDR2 SYGVKD.

V is TRBV6-5 and J is TRBJ1-3; possibly TRBD1 for D (5 bases). The CDR3 totals 15 residues. Trimming took 2 bases from V and 4 from J, leaving 12 bases between them. The germline V gene encodes CDR1 MNHEY and CDR2 SVGAGI. CDR3 DNA: TGTGCCAGCAGTTACACAGGAAATATCGGAAACACCATATATTTT. Translating gives CASSYTGNIGNTIYF.